This T cell receptor beta chain was captured by sequencing in a study of blood T cells in healthy people across ages. General study points: The study regarded diversity estimates from one million T cells as underestimates. Naive CD4+ cells and diversity were both higher in long-lived donors than in aged donors. As age increased, TCR beta diversity per million T cells fell in a roughly linear fashion.

The use of a sample-barcoded 5' primer and a J-beta primer mix characterized a second PCR of roughly 6 to 11 cycles. Samples each returned at least 3 million CDR3-containing paired-end reads. MiXCR, applied by TCRdb to the 5' RACE reads, yields one record per CDR3 protein. Counted here are just under 900,000 distinct CDR3 sequences, around 26% occurring once; the ten biggest clones make up 15% to 20%. Germline CDR1 MNHNS, CDR2 SASEGT. V shed 1 base, J shed 4 bases, and the junction held 3 bases outside the gene matches. The CDR3 consists of 14 residues. This clonotype occurred a few times. Its antigen remains unknown.

The sequencing sample was made of blood. This sequence was found in a woman older than 75 in good health. The J gene is TRBJ1-1, the V gene TRBV6-1; TRBD1 matches at 7 bases. The CDR3 loop reads CASSEGRDSTEAFF. In nucleotides, the CDR3 is TGTGCCAGCAGTGAAGGAAGGGACAGCACTGAAGCTTTCTTT.